These T cell receptor beta chains were read from a single sample in a study of blood T cell repertoires in COVID-19. The method was immunoSEQ multiplex PCR; TCRdb's version includes in-frame clones alone and lacks a portion of them. The sample yields around 400,000 clones, approximately 89% seen once. The sample taken for sequencing was peripheral blood. All receptors derive from a woman aged 25 to 39 with COVID-19, enrolled during active disease. The CDR3 runs from the conserved cysteine through the conserved F or W. A D gene is named only where the DNA matches it firmly.

TRBV4-1	TRBD2	TRBJ2-3	CASSQGLTSGSTDTQYF	TGCGCCAGCAGCCAAGGACTGACTAGCGGGAGCACAGATACGCAGTATTTT
TRBV6-6	TRBD2	TRBJ2-3	CASSPLAGGPRSTDTQYF	TGTGCCAGCAGTCCCTTAGCGGGAGGCCCCAGGAGCACAGATACGCAGTATTTT
TRBV27	-	TRBJ2-5	CASSLISQGETQYF	TGTGCCAGCAGTTTAATTTCGCAGGGGGAGACCCAGTACTTC
TRBV7-9	-	TRBJ2-7	CASSQSGERFYEQYF	TGTGCCAGCAGCCAATCGGGGGAGAGGTTCTACGAGCAGTACTTC
TRBV28	TRBD1	TRBJ2-2	CASTRRGTGTGELFF	TGTGCCAGCACCCGCCGGGGGACAGGGACCGGGGAGCTGTTTTTT
TRBV6-6	TRBD1	TRBJ2-7	CASSYSRQGAYEQYF	TGTGCCAGCAGTTACTCGAGACAGGGGGCTTACGAGCAGTACTTC
TRBV7-6	TRBD2	TRBJ2-1	CASSGPRAGVPYNEQFF	TGTGCCAGCAGCGGACCCCGGGCGGGAGTACCCTACAATGAGCAGTTCTTC
TRBV2	TRBD2	TRBJ2-1	CASSDLAGVAEQFF	TGTGCCAGCAGTGACCTAGCGGGAGTGGCGGAGCAGTTCTTC
TRBV5-1	-	TRBJ2-1	CASSQGAGWAEGFNEQFF	TGCGCCAGCAGCCAAGGGGCGGGATGGGCGGAAGGCTTCAATGAGCAGTTCTTC
TRBV9	-	TRBJ2-7	CASSPFGDSRREQYF	TGTGCCAGCAGCCCCTTCGGGGACTCCCGAAGGGAGCAGTACTTC
TRBV7-2	-	TRBJ2-3	CASSSQGPDTQYF	TGTGCCAGCAGCTCTCAGGGCCCAGATACGCAGTATTTT
TRBV19	TRBD1	TRBJ1-6	CASSPFSWRDSHNSPLHF	TGTGCCAGTAGTCCCTTTTCCTGGAGGGACAGTCATAATTCACCCCTCCACTTT
TRBV4-3	TRBD1	TRBJ1-6	CASSQGRGLESPLHF	TGCGCCAGCAGCCAAGGCAGGGGGTTGGAATCACCTCTCCACTTT
TRBV15	TRBD2	TRBJ2-1	CATSRVRLAGGNEQFF	TGTGCCACCAGCAGAGTTAGACTAGCGGGAGGGAATGAGCAGTTCTTC
TRBV5-4	-	TRBJ2-3	CASSLVGGGGPDTQYF	TGTGCCAGCAGCTTGGTAGGAGGGGGGGGCCCAGATACGCAGTATTTT